What follows describes a single T cell receptor (beta chain). This clonotype was recorded many times. This clone's antigen is unknown. There are no base qualities to consult, and no much larger clone falls within one base. Library prep was done by PCR. Sequenced on an Illumina HiSeq 2500. Molecular barcoding was employed in the preparation of TCR libraries, with unique molecular identifiers being used to normalize TCRbeta repertoire quantification. The raw public data were reprocessed by TCRdb itself: fastp quality trimming at Q25, MiXCR clonotype calling, in-frame beta chains only. Merged by CDR3 protein, the rows form single entries marked with the most common genes and DNA. Here the sample has around 200,000 distinct CDR3 sequences; about 6.4% occur a single time. The ten largest account for 3% to 3.5% of the sample. Measured from the cysteine to the phenylalanine, the CDR3 is 13 residues long. Only the CDR3 region is kept as DNA, spanning 39 bases read in frame from base 1. For CDR1 and CDR2, the germline V gene lists MGHDK and SYGVNS. The junction carries 9 bases between V and J, which are trimmed by 4 bases and 2 bases respectively.

This specimen comes from a study of T-cell reconstitution after alpha-beta-depleted transplantation in children (dated by TCRdb to 2015 to 2016). Notes on the research overall: Using TCR repertoire profiling, the study quantitatively followed how T-cell immune reconstitution unfolded in children after TCRalphabeta/CD19-depleted allogeneic hematopoietic cell transplantation.

The chain joins TRBV25-1 to TRBJ2-7; the D gene is possibly TRBD1 or TRBD2, each agreeing over 5 bases. The receptor was isolated from a human donor who donated a stem cell graft to a child with Wiskott-Aldrich syndrome. Source: PBMCs from the stem cell graft donor, taken from the stem cell graft. Read as DNA, the sequence is TGTGCCAGCAGTGGAGGGACCCCCTACGAGCAGTACTTC. This encodes CASSGGTPYEQYF.